Following are 21 T cell receptor beta chains from one sample sequenced in a study of blood T cells in healthy people across ages. Primed by a sample-barcoded 5' primer and a J-beta primer mix, a second PCR proceeded for 7 to 11 cycles. In TCRdb, the 5' RACE reads were re-called with MiXCR into one record per CDR3 protein. The sample shows hundreds of thousands of distinct CDR3 sequences, roughly 32% of them seen only once. Sequenced input: blood. The receptors stem from a woman aged 80 or over in good health.

The CDR3 loop is CSLSPSGGNNEQFF. The CDR3 DNA follows: TGCAGCCTTTCCCCCAGCGGGGGGAACAATGAGCAGTTCTTC. The chain recombines TRBV29-1 with TRBJ2-1; 9 bases map to TRBD2. V shed 8 bases and J 5 bases; nucleotides not matched to a gene: 10. This CDR3 contains 14 residues. Germline lookup yields CDR1 SQVTM and CDR2 ANQGSEA.

This clonotype was seen ten or more times. The chain combines TRBV2 with TRBJ2-3; D may be TRBD1 (6 bases). Germline V lookup: CDR1 SNHLY, CDR2 FYNNEI. The CDR3 extends over 14 amino acids. V gave up 6 bases and J gave up 6 bases, with 16 bases separating them. The CDR3 DNA reads as TGTGCCAGCAGCCGGGACACCTACGATGATACGCAGTATTTT. Amino acid sequence: CASSRDTYDDTQYF.

This clonotype was found once. The chain has TRBV6-1 and TRBJ2-1; 10 bases fit TRBD2. CDR1 and CDR2 from the germline V gene are MNHNS and SASEGT. The length of the CDR3 is 15 residues. Trimming removed 4 bases from V and 4 bases from J; junction bases left unmatched: 4. CDR3 protein: CASSGGTSVYNEQFF. In DNA, the CDR3 is TGTGCCAGCAGTGGCGGGACTAGCGTATACAATGAGCAGTTCTTC.

This clonotype was found many times. The CDR3 loop reads CSARSGKSSYNEQFF. CDR3 sequence (DNA): TGCAGTGCTAGAAGCGGAAAGAGCTCCTACAATGAGCAGTTCTTC. The chain uses TRBV20-1 and TRBJ2-1, with TRBD2 as a possible D gene (5 bases). The CDR3 loop spans 15 amino acids. The V and J ends lost 2 bases and 0 bases respectively, with 11 bases between them. CDR1 is DFQATT and CDR2 is SNEGSKA in the germline V gene (reference sequence).

At least ten counts were recorded for this clonotype. The chain combines TRBV6-1 with TRBJ2-1, with TRBD1 matching over 10 bases. The CDR3 totals 15 residues. The germline CDR1 and CDR2 sequences are MNHNS and SASEGT. The ends lost 0 bases at V and 4 bases at J; junction bases unmatched: 0. In DNA form, the CDR3 reads TGTGCCAGCAGTGAAGCGGGACAGGGGTACAATGAGCAGTTCTTC. Translated: CASSEAGQGYNEQFF.

Only one count was recorded for this clonotype. V and J are TRBV7-2 and TRBJ1-2, with D perhaps matching TRBD1 (5 bases). Looked up from germline, CDR1 is SGHTA and CDR2 is FQGNSA. The ends were cut back, 1 base at V and 3 bases at J, with 9 bases in the middle. CDR3 size: 14 residues. CDR3 in amino acids: CASSLGGEYYGYTF. The CDR3 region has the DNA TGTGCCAGCAGCTTAGGAGGGGAGTACTATGGCTACACCTTC. The whole variable domain, filled in from reference TRBV7-2 and TRBJ1-2, reads GAGVSQSPSNKVTEKGKDVELRCDPISGHTALYWYRQSLGQGLEFLIYFQGNSAPDKSGLPSDRFSAERTGGSVSTLTIQRTQQEDSAVYLCASSLGGEYYGYTFGSGTRLTVV.

The rearrangement uses TRBV7-3 and TRBJ1-1; tentatively, D is TRBD1 (6 bases). V lost 2 bases to trimming and J lost 3 bases, with 13 bases between them. The CDR3 sequence is 15 residues long. In germline, CDR1 is SGHTA, CDR2 FQGTGA. CDR3 sequence reads: CASSLYGGADTEAFF. The CDR3, as DNA: TGTGCCAGCAGCTTATACGGGGGGGCGGACACTGAAGCTTTCTTT.

This clonotype was seen at least ten times. The rearrangement joins TRBV15 to TRBJ2-5, with 7 bases identical to TRBD2. The CDR3 length is 12 residues. V dropped 4 bases and J dropped 5; count of bases not matched to a gene: 1. Looked up from germline, CDR1 is LNHNV and CDR2 is YYDKDF (reference sequence). Here the CDR3 reads CATSNGRETQYF. CDR3 nucleotides: TGTGCCACCAGCAACGGGAGGGAGACCCAGTACTTC. Combining the CDR3 with reference TRBV15 and TRBJ2-5 gives the whole variable domain DAMVIQNPRYQVTQFGKPVTLSCSQTLNHNVMYWYQQKSSQAPKLLFHYYDKDFNNEADTPDNFQSRRPNTSFCFLDIRSPGLGDTAMYLCATSNGRETQYFGPGTRLLVL.

This clonotype was seen ten or more times. This chain uses TRBV29-1 with TRBJ1-1, with D unresolved. The CDR3 covers 14 residues. Trimming removed 3 bases from V and 0 bases from J, with 11 bases in between. In germline, CDR1 is SQVTM, CDR2 ANQGSEA. The CDR3 sequence is CSVEKRVMNTEAFF. The CDR3 bases are TGCAGCGTTGAGAAAAGGGTCATGAACACTGAAGCTTTCTTT.

The V gene is TRBV20-1, the J gene TRBJ1-1; 10 bases line up with TRBD1. This CDR3 has 15 residues. In germline, CDR1 is DFQATT, CDR2 SNEGSKA (reference sequence). V was clipped by 0 bases and J by 6 bases; unmatched bases: 7. CDR3 protein: CSARDRTGGRPEAFF. CDR3 coding DNA: TGCAGTGCTAGAGATCGGACAGGGGGTAGACCTGAAGCTTTCTTT.

This chain joins TRBV6-2 or TRBV6-3 and TRBJ1-4, with D perhaps TRBD1 (6 bases). Germline loops: CDR1 MNHEY, CDR2 SVGEGT. CDR3 length: 13 residues. Trimming removed 5 bases from V and 3 bases from J, with 7 bases in between. The CDR3 coding sequence is TGTGCCAGCAGTCGGACAGCTAATGAAAAACTGTTTTTT. This codes for CASSRTANEKLFF.

This clonotype was counted ten times or more. This chain connects TRBV20-1 to TRBJ2-1, with D possibly being TRBD2 (6 bases). Germline V gene sequence: CDR1 DFQATT, CDR2 SNEGSKA (reference sequence). V dropped 5 bases and J dropped 0 bases, with 17 bases sitting between them. The CDR3 is 16 amino acids. CDR3 in DNA: TGCAGTGCTCGAAGGGCTAGCGCCCCCTCCTACAATGAGCAGTTCTTC. Its translation is CSARRASAPSYNEQFF.

This clonotype has just a few counts. The chain joins TRBV3-1 to TRBJ1-5; no definite D call. Per the germline V gene, CDR1 is LGHDT and CDR2 is YNNKEL (reference sequence). The CDR3 contains 16 residues. V was shortened by 1 base and J by 2 bases, with 12 bases between the two germline ends. CDR3 nucleotides: TGTGCCAGCAGCCAAGGGTCCCCGACGGGCAATCAGCCCCAGCATTTT. Protein: CASSQGSPTGNQPQHF.

The rearrangement links TRBV30 to TRBJ2-7, with 8 bases matching TRBD1. Germline CDR1 reads GTSNPN; CDR2 reads SVGIG (reference sequence). After removal of 0 bases from V and 3 bases from J, the junction contained 4 bases not matched to a gene. CDR3 length: 14 amino acids. The CDR3 protein is CAWSVGQGCYEQYF. CDR3 DNA sequence: TGTGCCTGGAGTGTAGGACAGGGATGCTACGAGCAGTACTTC.

Comments on this clonotype: A much larger clone differs by one base, so this may be a read error. The genes are TRBV6-2 or TRBV6-3 and TRBJ1-2, with D possibly matching TRBD1 (6 bases). The CDR3 consists of 14 residues. Germline V gene lookup returns CDR1 MNHEY and CDR2 SVGEGT. The CDR3 sequence is CASSYRGPERGYNF. The CDR3 bases are TGTGCCAGCAGTTACCGGGGGCCCGAGAGGGGCTACAACTTC.

V is TRBV4-3 and J is TRBJ2-1; 10 nucleotides align to TRBD2. The closer fit of TRBJ2-7 to the DNA end suggests the J call may be wrong. This CDR3 is 15 amino acids long. Germline CDR1 reads LGHNA; CDR2 reads YSLEER. The CDR3, as DNA: TGCGCCAGCAGCCGAACTAGCGGGAAGGGTAATGAGCAGTACTTC. It codes for CASSRTSGKGNEQYF.

As concerns this clonotype: The CDR3 does not close with the conserved phenylalanine or tryptophan, likely indicating a read error. This chain links TRBV29-1 with TRBJ2-6; TRBD1 or TRBD2 may be the D gene (5 bases each). This CDR3 has 13 residues. Germline V gene lookup returns CDR1 SQVTM and CDR2 ANQGSEA. The CDR3 DNA sequence: TGCAGCGTTGCGTGGGTCGGGGCTAACGTCCTGACTGTC. Encoded protein: CSVAWVGANVLTV.

This chain links TRBV18 with TRBJ1-5, with D perhaps TRBD1 (5 bases). Germline assignment: CDR1 KGHSH and CDR2 LQKENI. This CDR3 comprises 20 residues. The V end lost 2 bases, the J end lost 0 bases, and 23 bases lay between the germline ends. The CDR3 here is CASSPNAGRGGLYSNQPQHF. DNA of the CDR3: TGTGCCAGCTCACCAAACGCAGGTAGGGGTGGGCTTTATAGCAATCAGCCCCAGCATTTT.

The table lists this clonotype with many counts. The chain is built from TRBV3-1 and TRBJ2-1; 11 bases line up with TRBD1. Germline CDR1 reads LGHDT; CDR2 reads YNNKEL (reference sequence). The CDR3 extends over 16 amino acids. Trimming cost V 1 base and J 10 bases; bases outside gene matches: 9. The CDR3, as DNA: TGTGCCAGCAGCCAAGTAGCCGGACAGGGGGCCAGGGAGCAGTTCTTC. Translating it yields CASSQVAGQGAREQFF.

This clonotype was recorded a few times. The chain couples TRBV20-1 to TRBJ1-1, with TRBD1 as a possible D gene (5 bases). The V gene's germline CDR1 is DFQATT and CDR2 SNEGSKA (reference sequence). The germline V and J ends were trimmed by 1 base and 6 bases, with 12 bases remaining between them. This CDR3 has 13 amino acids. Written as DNA, the CDR3 is TGCAGTGCTAGAGTTCAACTGGGGGCTGAAGCTTTCTTT. This translates into CSARVQLGAEAFF.

As for this clonotype: A read error may be the cause here, since a much bigger clone is one base away. This sequence joins TRBV6-2 or TRBV6-3 and TRBJ2-5; 7 bases are a match to TRBD2. The end of the DNA is better explained by TRBJ2-7, so the J call may be wrong. The CDR3 consists of 12 residues. From germline, CDR1 is MNHEY and CDR2 SVGEGT. CDR3 in DNA: TGTGCCTGCAGTTGGACTAGTAGCGAGCAGTACTTC. This encodes CACSWTSSEQYF.